Following are 7 T cell receptor beta chains from one sample sequenced in a study of cytomegalovirus exposure and HLA in healthy donors. PCR primers comprised 60 Vbeta and 13 Jbeta primers. The repertoire was sequenced with immunoSEQ multiplex PCR; TCRdb's copy has only in-frame clones and lacks some. Altogether over 150,000 clones are present, more than 70% being singletons, with the ten largest covering approximately 4.8%. The sequencing sample was made of PBMCs. Every receptor here comes from a man aged 25-45 years in good health and CMV-seropositive.

This clone was observed a single time. The genes are TRBV4-2 and TRBJ1-1; no reliable D call. Germline V CDR1 and CDR2: LGHNA, YNFKEQ. The CDR3 length is 12 residues. V was trimmed by 0 bases and J by 3 bases, leaving 2 bases between them. CDR3: CASSQDYTEAFF. In DNA form, the CDR3 reads TGTGCCAGCAGCCAAGACTACACTGAAGCTTTCTTT.

The chain combines TRBV11-2 with TRBJ1-2; D remains ambiguous. The germline gives CDR1 SGHAT, CDR2 FQNNGV. The CDR3 has 15 residues. V lost 5 bases and J lost 7, with 20 bases in between. The CDR3 DNA sequence: TGTGCCAGCAGCACCTCGTTGAGGGTGGGCGCTGGCTACACCTTC. It is translated as CASSTSLRVGAGYTF.

V gene TRBV9 combines with J gene TRBJ1-3, with 8 bases lining up with TRBD1. Trimming took 0 bases from V and 0 from J; bases not matched to a gene: 2. CDR1 is SGDLS, CDR2 YYNGEE, per germline. CDR3 length: 16 amino acids. This chain's CDR3 is CASSVGDRRSGNTIYF. DNA for the CDR3: TGTGCCAGCAGCGTAGGGGACAGGCGCTCTGGAAACACCATATATTTT.

Note on this clone: This same CDR3 is encoded by further DNA sequences in the sample. This chain joins TRBV2 and TRBJ2-7; maybe TRBD1 (6 bases). There are 12 residues in the CDR3. Trimming pared 5 bases from V and 4 bases from J, leaving 9 bases between. Looked up from germline, CDR1 is SNHLY and CDR2 is FYNNEI. The CDR3 bases are TGTGCCAGCAGTCTACAGGGTTACGAGCAGTACTTC. Protein: CASSLQGYEQYF.

The J gene is TRBJ2-7, the V gene TRBV28; no definite D call. The germline V and J ends were trimmed by 6 bases and 0 bases, with 12 bases remaining between them. CDR3 length: 14 residues. Germline lookup yields CDR1 MDHEN and CDR2 SYDVKM. The CDR3 nucleotides are TGTGCCAGCAGCGCCCCAGGAAACTCCTACGAGCAGTACTTC. This translates into CASSAPGNSYEQYF.

This chain connects TRBV27 to TRBJ2-5; D possibly corresponds to TRBD1 (6 bases). The CDR3 covers 15 residues. In germline, CDR1 is MNHEY, CDR2 SMNVEV (reference sequence). Deletions cut 6 bases from V and 5 bases from J, with 19 bases between. The CDR3 region is CASRPQQGPSETQYF. Here the CDR3 DNA reads TGTGCCAGCAGGCCACAACAGGGACCCAGTGAGACCCAGTACTTC.

This sequence joins TRBV2 and TRBJ1-2; 7 bases agree with TRBD1. This CDR3 is 13 amino acids long. Looked up from germline, CDR1 is SNHLY and CDR2 is FYNNEI. Germline trimming cut 3 bases from V and 4 bases from J; bases unmatched to any gene: 2. CDR3 DNA sequence: TGTGCCAGCAGTGAGGGACAGACCTATGGCTACACCTTC. Amino acids: CASSEGQTYGYTF.